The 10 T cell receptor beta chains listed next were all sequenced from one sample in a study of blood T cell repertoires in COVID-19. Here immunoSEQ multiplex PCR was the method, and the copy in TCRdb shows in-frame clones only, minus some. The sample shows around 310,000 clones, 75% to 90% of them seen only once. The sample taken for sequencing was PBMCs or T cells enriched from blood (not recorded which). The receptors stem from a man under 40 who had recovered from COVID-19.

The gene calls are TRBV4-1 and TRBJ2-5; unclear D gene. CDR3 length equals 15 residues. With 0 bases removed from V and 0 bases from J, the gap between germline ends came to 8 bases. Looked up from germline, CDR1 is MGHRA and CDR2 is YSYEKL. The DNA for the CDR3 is TGCGCCAGCAGCCAAGAAGCACGGTACCAAGAGACCCAGTACTTC. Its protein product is CASSQEARYQETQYF.

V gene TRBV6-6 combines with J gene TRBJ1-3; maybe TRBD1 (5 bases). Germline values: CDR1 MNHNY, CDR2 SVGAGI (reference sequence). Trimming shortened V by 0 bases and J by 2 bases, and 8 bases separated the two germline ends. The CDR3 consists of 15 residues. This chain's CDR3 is CASSYSTDTGNTIYF. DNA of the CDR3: TGTGCCAGCAGTTACTCGACAGATACTGGAAACACCATATATTTT.

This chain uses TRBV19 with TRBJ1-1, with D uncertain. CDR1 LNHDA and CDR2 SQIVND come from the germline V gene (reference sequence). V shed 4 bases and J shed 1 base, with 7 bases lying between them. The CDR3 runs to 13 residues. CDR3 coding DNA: TGTGCCAGTAGTACGACACCGAACACTGAAGCTTTCTTT. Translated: CASSTTPNTEAFF. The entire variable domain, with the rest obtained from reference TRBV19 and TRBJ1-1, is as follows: DGGITQSPKYLFRKEGQNVTLSCEQNLNHDAMYWYRQDPGQGLRLIYYSQIVNDFQKGDIAEGYSVSREKKESFPLTVTSAQKNPTAFYLCASSTTPNTEAFFGQGTRLTVV.

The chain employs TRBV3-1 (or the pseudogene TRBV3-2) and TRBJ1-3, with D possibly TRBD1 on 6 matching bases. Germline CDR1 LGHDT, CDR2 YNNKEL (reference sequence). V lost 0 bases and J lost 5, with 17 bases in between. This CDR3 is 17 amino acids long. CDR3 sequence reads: CASSQDVGDTRRNTIYF. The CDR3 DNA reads TGTGCCAGCAGCCAAGATGTGGGGGACACTAGGAGAAACACCATATATTTT.

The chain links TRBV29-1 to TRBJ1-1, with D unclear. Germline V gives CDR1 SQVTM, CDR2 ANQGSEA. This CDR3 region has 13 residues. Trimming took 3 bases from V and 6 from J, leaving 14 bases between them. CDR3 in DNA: TGCAGCGTTGAGAGGCAGATCGAACCTGAAGCTTTCTTT. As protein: CSVERQIEPEAFF.

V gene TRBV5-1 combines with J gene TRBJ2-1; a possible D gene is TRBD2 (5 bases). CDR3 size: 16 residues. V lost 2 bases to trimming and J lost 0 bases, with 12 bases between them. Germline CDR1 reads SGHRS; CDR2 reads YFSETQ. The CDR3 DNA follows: TGCGCCAGCAGCTTTGGAACGGGGAACTCCTACAATGAGCAGTTCTTC. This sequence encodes CASSFGTGNSYNEQFF.

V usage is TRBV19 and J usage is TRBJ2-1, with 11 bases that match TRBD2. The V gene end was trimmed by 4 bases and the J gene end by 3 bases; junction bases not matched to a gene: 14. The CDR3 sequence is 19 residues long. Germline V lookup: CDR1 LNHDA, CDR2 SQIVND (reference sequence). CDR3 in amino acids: CASSTTVLAGGPLYNEQFF. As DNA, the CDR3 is TGTGCCAGTAGTACGACTGTTCTAGCGGGGGGCCCTCTCTACAATGAGCAGTTCTTC.

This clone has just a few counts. The CDR3 region is CASSLQGFGNQPQHF. The CDR3 coding sequence is TGCGCCAGCAGCTTGCAGGGTTTCGGCAATCAGCCCCAGCATTTT. The V gene is TRBV5-1, the J gene TRBJ1-5; possible D gene TRBD1, 5 bases. The CDR3 is made up of 15 amino acids. Trimming shortened V by 1 base and J by 2 bases, and 10 bases separated the two germline ends. In germline, CDR1 is SGHRS, CDR2 YFSETQ.

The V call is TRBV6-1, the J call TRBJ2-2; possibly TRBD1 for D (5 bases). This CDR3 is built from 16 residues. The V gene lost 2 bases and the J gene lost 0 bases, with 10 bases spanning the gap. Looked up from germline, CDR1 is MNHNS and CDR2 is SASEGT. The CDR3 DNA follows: TGTGCCAGCAGTGAACAGGGTTTAGCGAACACCGGGGAGCTGTTTTTT. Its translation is CASSEQGLANTGELFF.

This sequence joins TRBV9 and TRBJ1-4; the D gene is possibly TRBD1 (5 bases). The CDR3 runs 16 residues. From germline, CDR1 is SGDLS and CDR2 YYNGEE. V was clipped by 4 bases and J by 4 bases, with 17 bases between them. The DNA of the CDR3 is TGTGCCAGCAGCCCAGACCCAGGGTCTTATAATGAAAAACTGTTTTTT. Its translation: CASSPDPGSYNEKLFF.